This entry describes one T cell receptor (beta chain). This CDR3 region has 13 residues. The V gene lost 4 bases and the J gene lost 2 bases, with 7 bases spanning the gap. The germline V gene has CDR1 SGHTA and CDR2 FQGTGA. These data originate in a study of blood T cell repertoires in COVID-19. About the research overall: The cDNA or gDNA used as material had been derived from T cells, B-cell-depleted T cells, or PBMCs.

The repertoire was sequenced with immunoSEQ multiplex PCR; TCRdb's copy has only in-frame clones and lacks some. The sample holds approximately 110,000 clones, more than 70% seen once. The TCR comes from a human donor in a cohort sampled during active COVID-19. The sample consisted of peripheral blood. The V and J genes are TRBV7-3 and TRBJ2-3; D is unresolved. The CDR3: CASSSSTTDTQYF. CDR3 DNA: TGTGCCAGCAGCTCCAGTACCACAGATACGCAGTATTTT. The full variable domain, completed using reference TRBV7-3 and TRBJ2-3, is GAGVSQTPSNKVTEKGKYVELRCDPISGHTALYWYRQSLGQGPEFLIYFQGTGAADDSGLPNDRFFAVRPEGSVSTLKIQRTERGDSAVYLCASSSSTTDTQYFGPGTRLTVL.